This TCR beta chain comes out of a study of cytomegalovirus exposure and HLA in healthy donors. On the study more broadly: Findings of an earlier analysis included around 100 million unique TCR beta sequences from 200 million or so T cells.

Concerning this clone: Its cognate antigen is unknown.

Germline CDR1 reads GTSNPN; CDR2 reads SVGIG (reference sequence). The V end was cut by 3 bases, the J end by 3 bases, with 15 bases between. CDR3 size: 16 residues. 13 Jbeta primers and 60 Vbeta primers were used for the PCR. The assay was immunoSEQ multiplex PCR, and TCRdb's table has in-frame clones only and misses some. This table has approximately 110,000 clones, around 75% appearing once. Findings and limits, study-wide: It was approximately 150 TCR beta chains that were listed as cytomegalovirus-associated. What was likely a sequencing artifact was a cluster of highly shared sequence variants.

Everyone who donated was a healthy bone marrow donor. The V call is TRBV30, the J call TRBJ2-6; TRBD1 is a possible D gene (5 bases). The source of this sequence is a woman aged 25 to 39 in good health and CMV-seronegative. The source material was PBMCs. CDR3: CAWRGARARGANVLTF. The CDR3 nucleotides read TGTGCCTGGAGAGGGGCTCGGGCGCGTGGGGCCAACGTCCTGACTTTC.